Listed here are 26 T cell receptor beta chains from one sample, sequenced in a study of T cells in Graves' hyperthyroidism and ophthalmopathy. TCR beta CDR3 regions were amplified from RNA. During a first-round RT-PCR of the TCR CDR3, the HTBI primer set was used. Each CDR3 protein gets one entry after TCRdb re-called the multiplex PCR reads with MiXCR. The profile shows roughly 570,000 distinct CDR3 sequences, roughly 14% of them singletons. Sequencing was done on a sample of blood. The receptors derive from a young woman with Graves' hyperthyroidism.

This CDR3 reads CASSSLSGRAGSGYEQYF. CDR3 nucleotides: TGTGCCAGCAGCTCCCTTAGTGGGAGGGCCGGATCGGGCTACGAGCAGTACTTC. The chain has TRBV11-2 and TRBJ2-7, with TRBD2 matching over 7 bases. With V trimmed by 4 bases and J by 3 bases, 18 bases remained unmatched. This CDR3 has 18 residues. Germline-derived CDR1 and CDR2 are SGHAT and FQNNGV.

This clonotype was observed a single time. This sequence may be a read error, since a much larger clone differs from it by one base. The gene calls are TRBV24-1 and TRBJ2-1; D gene ambiguous. V shed 3 bases and J shed 9 bases, with 14 bases lying between them. Germline CDR1 is KGHDR and CDR2 is SFDVKD. The CDR3 consists of 14 residues. In DNA, the CDR3 is TGTGCCACCAGTGATGTAGGGAATACCGTTGAGCAGTTCTTC. It yields the protein CATSDVGNTVEQFF.

This clonotype was observed at least ten times. The chain uses TRBV18 and TRBJ2-7, with unresolved D. Germline CDR1 KGHSH, CDR2 LQKENI. With 3 bases removed from V and 3 bases from J, the gap between germline ends came to 15 bases. This CDR3 is 15 amino acids long. The CDR3 loop is CASSPKTKPLYEQYF. The CDR3 DNA sequence: TGTGCCAGCTCACCCAAGACGAAGCCCCTCTACGAGCAGTACTTC.

The table lists this clonotype with many counts. V usage is TRBV7-2 and J usage is TRBJ2-1, with TRBD2 matching over 12 bases. The CDR3 has 17 amino acids. The V and J ends lost 1 base and 3 bases, in that order; junction bases with no gene match: 4. Looked up from germline, CDR1 is SGHTA and CDR2 is FQGNSA. The CDR3 nucleotides read TGTGCCAGCAGCTTAGTGACTAGCGGGAGTTTCTACAATGAGCAGTTCTTC. Protein: CASSLVTSGSFYNEQFF.

This rearrangement joins TRBV7-2 to TRBJ2-7, with TRBD1 as a possible D gene (5 bases). Germline lookup yields CDR1 SGHTA and CDR2 FQGNSA. Trimming removed 5 bases from V and 6 bases from J, with 20 bases in between. This CDR3 has 15 amino acids. The CDR3 DNA reads as TGTGCCAGCAGCCGCCGATGGGCAGGGCGGATCGAGCAGTACTTC. Its translation is CASSRRWAGRIEQYF.

The chain joins TRBV28 to TRBJ1-3; TRBD1 matches 8 bases. Germline V gene sequence: CDR1 MDHEN, CDR2 SYDVKM. V gave up 1 base and J gave up 9 bases; unmatched junction bases: 11. The CDR3 extends over 16 amino acids. The CDR3 DNA follows: TGTGCCAGCAGTTTATCCGGGGACAGGCAACGCGGCACCATATATTTT. It encodes CASSLSGDRQRGTIYF.

This clonotype appeared a few times. Its ends do not fully match the called genes, so a read error is possible. The chain employs TRBV6-2 or TRBV6-3 and TRBJ2-7, with D unclear. This CDR3 contains 14 residues. Germline assignment: CDR1 MNHEY and CDR2 SVGEGT. For the CDR3, the DNA is TGTGCCAGCAGTTTGGGGTCTCTCTCCTACGGGCAGTACTTC. Residues: CASSLGSLSYGQYF.

This clonotype was counted between two and nine times. The V gene is TRBV30, the J gene TRBJ1-6; 8 bases map to TRBD1. V lost 5 bases and J lost 0; bases outside the gene matches: 15. The CDR3 runs to 19 residues. Per germline, CDR1 GTSNPN and CDR2 SVGIG (reference sequence). The CDR3 here is CAWETDRAFQSSYNSPLHF. CDR3 bases: TGTGCCTGGGAGACGGACAGGGCATTTCAGAGCTCCTATAATTCACCCCTCCACTTT.

The sample holds many counts of this clonotype. The rearrangement links TRBV7-3 to TRBJ2-1; tentative D call: TRBD1 (5 bases). Between the trimmed V and J ends, which lost 5 bases and 5 bases, there was a span of 16 bases. The CDR3 runs 15 residues. Germline values: CDR1 SGHTA, CDR2 FQGTGA. The CDR3 nucleotides read TGTGCCAGCAGCCTAGGACGTAGGGGAAACAATGAGCAGTTCTTC. It codes for CASSLGRRGNNEQFF.

This clonotype was recorded at least ten times. The V call is TRBV7-3, the J call TRBJ2-1; D gene ambiguous. Germline V gives CDR1 SGHTA, CDR2 FQGTGA. This CDR3 is 13 amino acids long. Between the trimmed V and J ends, which lost 0 bases and 5 bases, there was a span of 5 bases. CDR3 in DNA: TGTGCCAGCAGCTTAACCCAAAACAATGAGCAGTTCTTC. Its translation is CASSLTQNNEQFF.

This clonotype was seen at least ten times. The chain joins TRBV12-3 or TRBV12-4 to TRBJ1-1, with unresolved D. CDR3 length equals 12 residues. With 10 bases removed from V and 1 base from J, the gap between germline ends came to 10 bases. The CDR3 protein is CATSVWNTEAFF. CDR3 DNA sequence: TGTGCCACGTCCGTCTGGAACACTGAAGCTTTCTTT.

This clonotype was seen ten or more times. V usage is TRBV5-6 and J usage is TRBJ2-3; D may be TRBD1 or TRBD2 (5 bases each). The CDR3 totals 16 residues. The germline gives CDR1 SGHDT, CDR2 YYEEEE. Trimming pared 4 bases from V and 2 bases from J, leaving 17 bases between. The CDR3 DNA reads as TGTGCCAGCAGCGCTCCGGGGCCAGGCGCCACAGATACGCAGTATTTT. Translation gives CASSAPGPGATDTQYF.

This clonotype appeared a few times. V gene TRBV19 combines with J gene TRBJ1-4; the D gene is possibly TRBD1 (6 bases). The CDR3 contains 14 residues. CDR1 and CDR2 (germline): LNHDA, SQIVND (reference sequence). Trimming shortened V by 3 bases and J by 15 bases, and 20 bases separated the two germline ends. CDR3 loop: CASSMLGTNLGVFF. In DNA, the CDR3 is TGTGCCAGTAGTATGTTGGGGACAAACCTTGGGGTGTTTTTT.

This chain joins TRBV29-1 and TRBJ2-7, with TRBD1 matching 11 bases. CDR3 size: 13 residues. CDR1 is SQVTM, CDR2 ANQGSEA, per germline. The V segment lost 6 bases and the J segment 3 bases; nucleotides outside the gene matches: 4. The CDR3 nucleotides are TGCAGCGTGACCGGGACAGGGGGCTACGAGCAGTACTTC. Amino acid sequence: CSVTGTGGYEQYF.

This clonotype was counted between two and nine times. The chain joins TRBV29-1 to TRBJ2-1; TRBD2 aligns across 10 bases. The V gene end was trimmed by 8 bases and the J gene end by 6 bases; junction bases not matched to a gene: 10. Germline assignment: CDR1 SQVTM and CDR2 ANQGSEA. The length of the CDR3 is 14 residues. The CDR3 protein is CSPKREGPINEQFF. The CDR3, as DNA: TGCAGCCCCAAGCGGGAGGGCCCCATCAATGAGCAGTTCTTC.

This clonotype was counted at least ten times. The chain has TRBV5-6 and TRBJ2-2; either TRBD1 or TRBD2 may fit D (5 bases each). Between the trimmed V and J ends, which lost 2 bases and 4 bases, there was a span of 9 bases. In germline, CDR1 is SGHDT, CDR2 YYEEEE. The CDR3 sequence is 14 residues long. In DNA form, the CDR3 reads TGTGCCAGCAGCTTAACTGGGGGCACCGGGGAGCTGTTTTTT. This encodes CASSLTGGTGELFF.

A few counts support this clonotype. The rearrangement joins TRBV6-1 to TRBJ1-5; 9 bases map to TRBD1. The length of the CDR3 is 14 residues. CDR1 is MNHNS, CDR2 SASEGT, per germline. Trimming took 5 bases from V and 6 from J; bases not matched to a gene: 5. The CDR3 nucleotides read TGTGCCAGCAGTCAGGGACAGGGCTTTCAGCCCCAGCATTTT. This codes for CASSQGQGFQPQHF.

The table lists this clonotype with a few counts. CDR3 DNA sequence: TGTGCCAGCAGCCCGGGACAATTGGGCCCCTACGAGCAGTACTTC. This encodes CASSPGQLGPYEQYF. The chain is built from TRBV7-9 and TRBJ2-7, with D possibly being TRBD1 (6 bases). Trimming stripped 5 bases from V and 2 bases from J, with 16 bases between. The V gene's germline CDR1 is SEHNR and CDR2 FQNEAQ (reference sequence). The CDR3 is 15 amino acids.

This clonotype was recorded a few times. This rearrangement joins TRBV30 to TRBJ2-2; 11 bases are shared with TRBD2. The CDR3 is 17 residues long. The germline CDR1 and CDR2 sequences are GTSNPN and SVGIG (reference sequence). The junction had 4 bases not matched to a gene; V was cut back by 0 bases and J by 1 base. The CDR3 protein is CAWSVIAGGLNTGELFF. CDR3 nucleotides: TGTGCCTGGAGTGTAATAGCGGGAGGGTTGAACACCGGGGAGCTGTTTTTT.

The chain links TRBV4-1 to TRBJ2-5, with 8 bases fitting TRBD2. The CDR3 is 17 amino acids. CDR1 MGHRA and CDR2 YSYEKL come from the germline V gene. With V trimmed by 0 bases and J by 4 bases, 10 bases remained unmatched. The CDR3 spells CASSQDGGTSRGETQYF. The DNA of the CDR3 is TGCGCCAGCAGCCAAGATGGGGGGACTAGTCGGGGAGAGACCCAGTACTTC.

This clonotype occurred many times. This sequence joins TRBV30 and TRBJ2-2, with TRBD2 as a possible D gene (6 bases). The CDR3 is 11 amino acids. Germline V lookup: CDR1 GTSNPN, CDR2 SVGIG (reference sequence). V lost 5 bases, J lost 7 bases, and 8 bases lay in between. The CDR3: CAWASDGELFF. CDR3 coding DNA: TGTGCCTGGGCTAGCGACGGGGAGCTGTTTTTT.

This clonotype was seen more than once but under ten times. The J gene is TRBJ2-7, the V gene TRBV2; D may be TRBD2 (5 bases). The V end was cut by 7 bases, the J end by 3 bases, with 10 bases between. The CDR3 loop spans 12 amino acids. Germline values: CDR1 SNHLY, CDR2 FYNNEI. CDR3 in amino acids: CASNRENYEQYF. CDR3 coding DNA: TGTGCCAGCAACCGGGAAAACTACGAGCAGTACTTC.

This chain joins TRBV19 and TRBJ1-1; 7 bases fit TRBD1. The CDR3 consists of 13 residues. The V segment lost 3 bases and the J segment 9 bases; nucleotides outside the gene matches: 7. Germline-derived CDR1 and CDR2 are LNHDA and SQIVND (reference sequence). The CDR3 bases are TGTGCCAGTAGTATGACAGGGTGGACTAAAGCTTTCTTT. Encoded protein: CASSMTGWTKAFF.

The chain recombines TRBV7-2 with TRBJ2-5; D possibly matches TRBD1 or TRBD2 (5 bases each). V shed 4 bases and J shed 3 bases, with 18 bases lying between them. Germline values: CDR1 SGHTA, CDR2 FQGNSA. CDR3 length equals 16 residues. For the CDR3, the DNA is TGTGCCAGCAGCTCACCCCGGGGCAGGGCGGAAGAGACCCAGTACTTC. Its translation is CASSSPRGRAEETQYF. Variable domain in full (rest from reference TRBV7-2 and TRBJ2-5): GAGVSQSPSNKVTEKGKDVELRCDPISGHTALYWYRQSLGQGLEFLIYFQGNSAPDKSGLPSDRFSAERTGGSVSTLTIQRTQQEDSAVYLCASSSPRGRAEETQYFGPGTRLLVL.

This chain uses TRBV6-1 with TRBJ2-7, with a possible D match to TRBD1 (6 bases). V was cut by 8 bases and J by 1 base, with 18 bases left in between. CDR1 and CDR2 from the germline V gene are MNHNS and SASEGT. The CDR3 consists of 15 residues. Written as DNA, the CDR3 is TGTGCCAGCGCGCCACAGGGATTGAATTCCTACGAGCAGTACTTC. Residues: CASAPQGLNSYEQYF.

This clonotype appeared many times. The chain carries TRBV7-2 and TRBJ2-1, with D possibly being TRBD2 (6 bases). CDR1 and CDR2 from the germline V gene are SGHTA and FQGNSA. Trimming removed 1 base at V and 6 bases at J, with 10 bases between. This CDR3 spans 14 amino acids. For the CDR3, the DNA is TGTGCCAGCAGCTTAGAGGGACTTATCAATGAGCAGTTCTTC. It specifies CASSLEGLINEQFF.